The 23 T cell receptor beta chains given below trace back to one sample, sequenced in a study of OX40 agonist ivuxolimab in advanced cancers. Sequenced by immunoSEQ multiplex PCR; TCRdb stores in-frame clones only, minus some. The table shows approximately 82,000 clones, with roughly 90% occurring only once. Sequencing was performed on CD4+ or CD8+ T cells sorted from blood, taken in a trial of the OX40 agonist ivuxolimab. The receptors were sampled from an adult with an advanced solid tumor such as melanoma, head and neck, liver or kidney cancer.

The chain couples TRBV15 to TRBJ2-7; D not resolved. Germline V gene lookup returns CDR1 LNHNV and CDR2 YYDKDF (reference sequence). This CDR3 is built from 12 residues. V was trimmed by 0 bases and J by 9 bases, leaving 9 bases between them. CDR3 sequence reads: CATSRDGFGQYF. CDR3 DNA sequence: TGTGCCACCAGCAGAGATGGCTTTGGGCAGTACTTC.

This chain connects TRBV11-2 to TRBJ2-2, with D maybe TRBD2 (5 bases). This CDR3 spans 15 amino acids. Germline V gene lookup returns CDR1 SGHAT and CDR2 FQNNGV. Trimming took 5 bases from V and 2 from J, leaving 12 bases between them. The CDR3 DNA sequence: TGTGCCAGCAGCGCCCTAGCAGTCAACACCGGGGAGCTGTTTTTT. Translated: CASSALAVNTGELFF.

The V and J genes are TRBV7-6 and TRBJ2-7; 13 bases align to TRBD2. Germline V gives CDR1 SGHVS, CDR2 FNYEAQ. The CDR3 is 15 residues long. V lost 5 bases and J lost 4; bases outside the gene matches: 5. CDR3 amino acids: CASSPGTSGVYEQYF. DNA for the CDR3: TGTGCCAGCAGCCCCGGGACTAGCGGGGTGTACGAGCAGTACTTC.

The V gene is TRBV29-1, the J gene TRBJ1-4; possible D gene TRBD1, 5 bases. The CDR3 is 13 residues long. Germline V gives CDR1 SQVTM, CDR2 ANQGSEA. Trimming shortened V by 6 bases and J by 3 bases, and 11 bases separated the two germline ends. In DNA, the CDR3 is TGCAGCGTGGGACGGGACGCTAATGAAAAACTGTTTTTT. Translation: CSVGRDANEKLFF.

The rearrangement links TRBV9 to TRBJ1-6; 10 bases are a match to TRBD1. After removal of 3 bases from V and 12 bases from J, the junction contained 6 bases not matched to a gene. Germline V gene data show CDR1 as SGDLS and CDR2 as YYNGEE. The CDR3 runs to 14 residues. The CDR3 region is CASSDRDRGLPLHF. In DNA form, the CDR3 reads TGTGCCAGCAGCGACCGGGACAGGGGCTTACCCCTCCACTTT.

The V and J genes are TRBV6-6 and TRBJ2-7; maybe TRBD2 (5 bases). Per the germline V gene, CDR1 is MNHNY and CDR2 is SVGAGI (reference sequence). The V and J ends lost 2 bases and 5 bases respectively, with 10 bases between them. This CDR3 comprises 13 residues. CDR3 sequence: CASSYQATNEQYF. The CDR3 DNA reads TGTGCCAGCAGTTACCAGGCGACTAACGAGCAGTACTTC.

The chain uses TRBV28 and TRBJ2-5; no clear D. V lost 2 bases to trimming and J lost 0 bases, with 10 bases between them. The CDR3 spans 15 residues. Germline V CDR1 and CDR2: MDHEN, SYDVKM. The CDR3 DNA reads as TGTGCCAGCAGTTTACTCCAAAGGTACCAAGAGACCCAGTACTTC. Encoded protein: CASSLLQRYQETQYF.

This chain joins TRBV9 and TRBJ2-7; a weak D match, TRBD1 (6 bases). Germline CDR1 SGDLS, CDR2 YYNGEE. This CDR3 is 13 amino acids long. V lost 0 bases, J lost 3 bases, and 7 bases lay in between. The CDR3 region has the DNA TGTGCCAGCAGCGTAGCACAGGGCTACGAGCAGTACTTC. Translation: CASSVAQGYEQYF.

The CDR3 protein is CASSSTGQPQHF. DNA of the CDR3: TGTGCCAGCAGCTCCACAGGTCAGCCCCAGCATTTT. The V and J genes are TRBV7-8 and TRBJ1-5; tentative D call: TRBD1 (5 bases). The germline V gene encodes CDR1 SGHVS and CDR2 FQNEAQ. Trimming took off 4 bases at V and 6 bases at J, with 7 bases between the two ends. The CDR3 loop spans 12 amino acids.

The rearrangement links TRBV4-1 to TRBJ2-7, with 10 bases matching TRBD1. Germline CDR1 reads MGHRA; CDR2 reads YSYEKL. J lost 2 bases, V lost 4 bases, and 11 bases had no gene match. The CDR3 runs to 17 residues. The CDR3 protein is CASSRLTGGQAPYEQYF. The CDR3 nucleotides read TGCGCCAGCAGCCGATTGACAGGGGGCCAAGCCCCCTACGAGCAGTACTTC.

The V call is TRBV5-1, the J call TRBJ1-1; the match to TRBD1 covers 7 bases. Trimming at V came to 4 bases and at J to 2 bases, leaving 5 bases not matched to a gene. Looked up from germline, CDR1 is SGHRS and CDR2 is YFSETQ. The CDR3 is 14 amino acids. CDR3 nucleotide sequence: TGCGCCAGCAGCGAACAGGGGAGTAACACTGAAGCTTTCTTT. Amino acids: CASSEQGSNTEAFF.

This clone was found once. The gene calls are TRBV6-4 and TRBJ2-1; TRBD2 agrees at 9 bases. V lost 3 bases and J lost 2; bases outside the gene matches: 2. The germline V gene encodes CDR1 MRHNA and CDR2 SNTAGT. The CDR3 has 15 amino acids. CDR3 sequence (DNA): TGTGCCAGCAGTGAGGTAGCGGGGGCCTACAATGAGCAGTTCTTC. Translating it yields CASSEVAGAYNEQFF.

The sample holds one count of this clone. J is TRBJ2-3 and V is TRBV5-1; 9 bases agree with TRBD2. This CDR3 has 15 amino acids. V gave up 0 bases and J gave up 8 bases; unmatched junction bases: 7. Germline V CDR1 and CDR2: SGHRS, YFSETQ. The CDR3 spells CASSLEASGIRTQYF. In DNA, the CDR3 is TGCGCCAGCAGCTTGGAGGCTAGCGGGATTCGTACGCAGTATTTT. Complete variable domain (other parts from reference TRBV5-1 and TRBJ2-3): KAGVTQTPRYLIKTRGQQVTLSCSPISGHRSVSWYQQTPGQGLQFLFEYFSETQRNKGNFPGRFSGRQFSNSRSEMNVSTLELGDSALYLCASSLEASGIRTQYFGPGTRLTVL.

The chain links TRBV28 to TRBJ1-5; 10 bases align to TRBD1. Germline V gives CDR1 MDHEN, CDR2 SYDVKM. With 6 bases clipped from V and 2 bases from J, the junction kept 13 bases outside the gene matches. This CDR3 comprises 18 residues. CDR3: CASRPFRDRGLGNQPQHF. DNA of the CDR3: TGTGCCAGCAGGCCATTCCGGGACAGGGGCCTGGGCAATCAGCCCCAGCATTTT. The whole variable domain, filled in from reference TRBV28 and TRBJ1-5, reads DVKVTQSSRYLVKRTGEKVFLECVQDMDHENMFWYRQDPGLGLRLIYFSYDVKMKEKGDIPEGYSVSREKKERFSLILESASTNQTSMYLCASRPFRDRGLGNQPQHFGDGTRLSIL.

The V gene is TRBV2, the J gene TRBJ1-5; a weak D match, TRBD1 (5 bases). V gave up 7 bases and J gave up 7 bases, with 17 bases separating them. This CDR3 has 14 residues. CDR1 SNHLY and CDR2 FYNNEI come from the germline V gene. The CDR3 DNA sequence: TGTGCCAGCAAGCCCGGACAAAGGCGCCAGCCCCAGCATTTT. Its translation is CASKPGQRRQPQHF.

V is TRBV11-1 and J is TRBJ1-1; D is undetermined. The V end lost 1 base, the J end lost 0 bases, and 9 bases lay between the germline ends. The CDR3 is 15 amino acids. From germline, CDR1 is SGHAT and CDR2 FQDESV (reference sequence). Written as DNA, the CDR3 is TGTGCCAGCAGCTTAGAAAGGACCATGAACACTGAAGCTTTCTTT. It encodes CASSLERTMNTEAFF.

V gene TRBV10-1 combines with J gene TRBJ2-5; possible D gene TRBD2, 6 bases. Trimming cost V 2 bases and J 5 bases, with 9 bases left between them. The germline V gene encodes CDR1 WNHNN and CDR2 SYGVQD (reference sequence). The CDR3 runs to 13 residues. The CDR3 reads CASSEGGDETQYF. The CDR3 DNA reads as TGCGCCAGCAGTGAGGGAGGGGATGAGACCCAGTACTTC.

The chain joins TRBV7-2 to TRBJ2-7, with 8 bases lining up with TRBD1. This CDR3 has 15 residues. Germline V gives CDR1 SGHTA, CDR2 FQGNSA. V lost 4 bases and J lost 0; bases outside the gene matches: 5. CDR3 in amino acids: CASSSDRAVSYEQYF. Here the CDR3 DNA reads TGTGCCAGCAGCTCGGACAGGGCCGTCTCCTACGAGCAGTACTTC.

This chain uses TRBV27 with TRBJ2-5; the D gene could be TRBD1 or TRBD2 (6 bases each). The CDR3 contains 16 residues. Trimming removed 4 bases from V and 5 bases from J, with 20 bases in between. Germline V gives CDR1 MNHEY, CDR2 SMNVEV (reference sequence). CDR3 protein: CASSSVGEGGRETQYF. The CDR3 region has the DNA TGTGCCAGCAGTTCCGTGGGAGAAGGGGGGCGGGAGACCCAGTACTTC.

The chain uses TRBV18 and TRBJ2-4; D perhaps matches TRBD2 (7 bases). Germline V CDR1 and CDR2: KGHSH, LQKENI. The CDR3 has 13 amino acids. Trimming removed 3 bases from V and 5 bases from J, with 8 bases in between. The CDR3 bases are TGTGCCAGCTCACCGGGGGGGCAAAACATTCAGTACTTC. It codes for CASSPGGQNIQYF.

V usage is TRBV5-1 and J usage is TRBJ2-1; D remains ambiguous. Trimming shortened V by 3 bases and J by 8 bases, and 15 bases separated the two germline ends. This CDR3 spans 14 amino acids. Germline V gene sequence: CDR1 SGHRS, CDR2 YFSETQ. CDR3 nucleotide sequence: TGCGCCAGCAGCTCCCATTCCGTCCGTGATGAGCAGTTCTTC. It encodes CASSSHSVRDEQFF.

This clone showed up just a few times. The chain is built from TRBV19 and TRBJ2-3; 13 bases agree with TRBD2. There are 15 residues in the CDR3. CDR1 LNHDA and CDR2 SQIVND come from the germline V gene (reference sequence). Losses at the gene ends were 3 bases for V and 11 bases for J; bases not matched to a gene: 8. The chain's CDR3 is CASSMTFTSGGVQYF. As DNA, the CDR3 is TGTGCCAGTAGTATGACCTTTACTAGCGGGGGGGTGCAGTATTTT.

The chain carries TRBV5-1 and TRBJ2-7, with 10 bases fitting TRBD2. Germline CDR1 and CDR2: SGHRS and YFSETQ. This CDR3 spans 15 amino acids. V was pared by 3 bases and J by 2 bases, with 5 bases of the junction left unmatched. CDR3 nucleotides: TGCGCCAGCAGCTCTAGCGGGGGCCAGCCCTACGAGCAGTACTTC. Residues: CASSSSGGQPYEQYF.